Listed here are 3 T cell receptor beta chains from one sample, sequenced in a study of early T cells in non-severe SARS-CoV-2 infection. TCRdb recomputed calls from the 5' RACE reads with MiXCR, one row per CDR3 protein. The data hold 69,000 or so distinct CDR3 sequences, with about 10% observed a single time. The source material was whole blood. The receptor set was obtained from an adult who was a healthcare worker with PCR-confirmed SARS-CoV-2 infection or an uninfected control (not recorded which).

The table lists this clonotype with many counts. This rearrangement joins TRBV20-1 to TRBJ2-3; 10 bases are a match to TRBD2. V was pared by 3 bases and J by 3 bases, with 9 bases of the junction left unmatched. The CDR3 covers 16 residues. CDR1 DFQATT and CDR2 SNEGSKA come from the germline V gene (reference sequence). CDR3: CSASPHTSGVTDTQYF. CDR3 DNA sequence: TGCAGTGCTAGTCCACATACTAGCGGGGTGACAGATACGCAGTATTTT.

The table lists this clonotype with many counts. Germline is not matched at one junction end, which may reflect a read error. The J gene is TRBJ2-1, the V gene TRBV20-1, with 9 bases aligning to TRBD2. The CDR3 is 16 residues long. The germline CDR1 and CDR2 sequences are DFQATT and SNEGSKA (reference sequence). CDR3 sequence reads: CSALLAGGNSHNEQFF. CDR3 nucleotide sequence: TGCAGTGCTCTTCTGGCGGGAGGGAACTCCCACAATGAGCAGTTCTTC.

V and J are TRBV20-1 and TRBJ2-1, with 9 nucleotides matching TRBD2. The V gene end was trimmed by 4 bases and the J gene end by 0 bases; junction bases not matched to a gene: 7. Germline V gene lookup returns CDR1 DFQATT and CDR2 SNEGSKA (reference sequence). The CDR3 length is 16 residues. The CDR3 spells CSANPGTSFSYNEQFF. CDR3 in DNA: TGCAGTGCTAACCCCGGGACTAGCTTCTCCTACAATGAGCAGTTCTTC.